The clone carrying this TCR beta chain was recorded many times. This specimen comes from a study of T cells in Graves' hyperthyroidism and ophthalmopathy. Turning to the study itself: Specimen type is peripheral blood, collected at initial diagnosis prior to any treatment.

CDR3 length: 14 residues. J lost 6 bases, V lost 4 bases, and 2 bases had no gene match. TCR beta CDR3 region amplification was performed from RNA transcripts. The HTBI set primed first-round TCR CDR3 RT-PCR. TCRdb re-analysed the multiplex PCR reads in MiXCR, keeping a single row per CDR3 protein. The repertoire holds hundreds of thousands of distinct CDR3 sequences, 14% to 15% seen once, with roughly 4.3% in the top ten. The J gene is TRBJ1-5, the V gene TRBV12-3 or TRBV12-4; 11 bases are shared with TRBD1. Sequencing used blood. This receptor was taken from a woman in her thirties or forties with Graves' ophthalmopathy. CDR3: CASSSDRGRQPQHF. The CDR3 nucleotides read TGTGCCAGCAGTTCGGACAGGGGGCGTCAGCCCCAGCATTTT.